These 2 T cell receptor beta chains share one sample of origin, sequenced in a study of T cell repertoires in cytomegalovirus infection. MiXCR, run by TCRdb on the reads, gives a single entry per CDR3 protein. The table includes about half a million distinct CDR3 sequences, about 39% detected once. No cognate antigen is known for these TCRs. The material sequenced was cultured PBMCs, taken from culture after CMV antigen stimulation. These receptors were taken from a human donor in good health (CMV status not recorded). Some clones in this sample may be carry-over from other donors' samples.

The CDR3 DNA reads as TGTGCCAGCAGCCAGACAGGGATGGGAACGGGAAGTCAGCCCCAGCATTTT. This sequence encodes CASSQTGMGTGSQPQHF. This chain connects TRBV7-9 to TRBJ1-5; 7 bases map to TRBD1. Germline values: CDR1 SEHNR, CDR2 FQNEAQ (reference sequence). The CDR3 is made up of 17 amino acids. V was clipped by 5 bases and J by 6 bases; unmatched bases: 16.

Only one count was recorded for this clonotype. The J gene is TRBJ1-1, the V gene TRBV12-3 or TRBV12-4; D possibly corresponds to TRBD1 (5 bases). V lost 5 bases and J lost 2, with 15 bases in between. The CDR3 contains 15 residues. The CDR3 here is CASSPHGAVNTEAFF. For the CDR3, the DNA is TGTGCCAGCAGTCCCCATGGGGCGGTTAACACTGAAGCTTTCTTT.